The T cell receptor (beta chain) described here comes from a study of T cells in localized non-small cell lung cancer. Produced via immunoSEQ multiplex PCR; TCRdb's table is partial and in-frame only. The sample lists about 19,000 clones; around 83% were seen once. The CDR3 extends over 15 amino acids. Germline assignment: CDR1 MNHEY and CDR2 SMNVEV (reference sequence). Trimming took 5 bases from V and 5 from J, leaving 19 bases between them. Study results and limitations: Clonality peaked in uninvolved adjacent lung rather than tumor.

Turning to this clone: Its cognate antigen is unknown.

Sequenced here: peripheral blood, sampled before any cancer treatment. The clonotype comes from a man between 40 and 70 years old with stage I lung adenocarcinoma. V usage is TRBV27 and J usage is TRBJ2-7; D may correspond to TRBD1 or TRBD2 (5 bases each). The CDR3 loop reads CASSKSGTPGNEQYF. CDR3 nucleotide sequence: TGTGCCAGCAGTAAATCCGGGACCCCCGGGAACGAGCAGTACTTC.